Listed below are T cell receptor beta chains from one sample, sequenced in a study of blood T cell repertoires in COVID-19. TCRdb keeps only in-frame clones here, not all; method: immunoSEQ multiplex PCR. The profile shows 50,000 to 55,000 clones, around 85% of them singletons. Sequenced input: peripheral blood. The receptors here all came from a man aged 55 to 70 with acute or convalescent COVID-19. CDR3s include the opening cysteine and the closing phenylalanine or tryptophan. Each record gives: V gene, CDR3 length, CDR3 protein.

TRBV4-1,13,CASSAILGNEQFF
TRBV29-1,16,CSVRDRGSPYNSPLHF
TRBV11-2,15,CASSLGQGGGNTIYF
TRBV5-8,15,CASSFLGTLREKLFF
TRBV6-5,15,CASSYSGRGNTEAFF
TRBV19,15,CASSITGQNNYGYTF
TRBV28,14,CASSPGGEANTIYF
TRBV2,16,CASSGDLAGGAETQYF
TRBV2,14,CASSRGLGQETQYF
TRBV11-2,15,CASSLQGDHSYEQYF
TRBV23-1,16,CASSQPGGVAKNIQYF
TRBV28,15,CASSAHRGQNSPLHF
TRBV27,15,CASSSPGQPSYEQYF
TRBV7-8,13,CASSLVRRETQYF
TRBV24-1,16,CATSQPLVLNTGELFF